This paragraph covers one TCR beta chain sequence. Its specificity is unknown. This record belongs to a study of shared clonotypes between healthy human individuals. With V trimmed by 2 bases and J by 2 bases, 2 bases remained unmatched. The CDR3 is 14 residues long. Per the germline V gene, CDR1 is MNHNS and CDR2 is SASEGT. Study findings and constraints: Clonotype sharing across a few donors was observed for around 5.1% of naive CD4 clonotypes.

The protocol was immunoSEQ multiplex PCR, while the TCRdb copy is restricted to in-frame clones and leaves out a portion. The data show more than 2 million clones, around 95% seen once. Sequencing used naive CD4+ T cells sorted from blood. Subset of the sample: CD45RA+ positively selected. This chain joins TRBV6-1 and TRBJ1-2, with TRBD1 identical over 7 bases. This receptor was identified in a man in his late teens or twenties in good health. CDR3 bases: TGTGCCAGCAGTGAACCGGGACAGAACTATGGCTACACCTTC. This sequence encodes CASSEPGQNYGYTF.